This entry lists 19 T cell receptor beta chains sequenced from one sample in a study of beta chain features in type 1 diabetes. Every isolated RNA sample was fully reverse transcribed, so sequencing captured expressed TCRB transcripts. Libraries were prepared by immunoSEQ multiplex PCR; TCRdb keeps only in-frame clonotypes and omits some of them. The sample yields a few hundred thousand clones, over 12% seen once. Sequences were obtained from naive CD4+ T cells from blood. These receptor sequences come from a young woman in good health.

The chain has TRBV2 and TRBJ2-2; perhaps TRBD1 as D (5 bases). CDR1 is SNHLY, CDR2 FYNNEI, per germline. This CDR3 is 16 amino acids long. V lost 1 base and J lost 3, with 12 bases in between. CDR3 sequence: CASSEGRAGHTGELFF. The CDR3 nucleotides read TGTGCCAGCAGTGAAGGTCGGGCAGGGCACACCGGGGAGCTGTTTTTT.

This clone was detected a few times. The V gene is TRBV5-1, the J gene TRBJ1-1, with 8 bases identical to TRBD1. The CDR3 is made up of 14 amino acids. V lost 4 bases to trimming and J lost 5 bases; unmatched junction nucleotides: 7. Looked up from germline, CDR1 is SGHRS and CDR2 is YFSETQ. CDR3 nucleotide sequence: TGCGCCAGCAGCCCACGACAGGGGAAGACTGAAGCTTTCTTT. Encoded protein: CASSPRQGKTEAFF.

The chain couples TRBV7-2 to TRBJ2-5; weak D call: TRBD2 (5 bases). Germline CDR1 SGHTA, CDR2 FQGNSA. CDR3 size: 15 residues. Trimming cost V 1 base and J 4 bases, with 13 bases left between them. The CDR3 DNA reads TGTGCCAGCAGCTTAGTGGCCGGAGAGGGAGAGACCCAGTACTTC. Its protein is CASSLVAGEGETQYF.

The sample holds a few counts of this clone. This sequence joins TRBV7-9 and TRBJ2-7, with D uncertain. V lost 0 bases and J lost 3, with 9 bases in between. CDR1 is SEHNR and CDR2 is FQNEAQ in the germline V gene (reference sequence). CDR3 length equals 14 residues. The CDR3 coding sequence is TGTGCCAGCAGCTTAGCGCTCTACCACTACGAGCAGTACTTC. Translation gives CASSLALYHYEQYF.

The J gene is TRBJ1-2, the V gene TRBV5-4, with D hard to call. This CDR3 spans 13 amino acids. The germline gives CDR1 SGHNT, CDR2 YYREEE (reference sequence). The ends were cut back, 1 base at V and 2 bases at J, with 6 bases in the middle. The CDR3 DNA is TGTGCCAGCAGCTTGCCACAGAACTATGGCTACACCTTC. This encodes CASSLPQNYGYTF.

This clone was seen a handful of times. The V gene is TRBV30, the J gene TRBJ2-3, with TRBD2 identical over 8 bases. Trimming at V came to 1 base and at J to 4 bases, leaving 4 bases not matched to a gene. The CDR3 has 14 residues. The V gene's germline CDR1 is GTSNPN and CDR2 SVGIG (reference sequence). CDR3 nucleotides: TGTGCCTGGAGTGCCGGGAGGGCCTCAGATACGCAGTATTTT. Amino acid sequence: CAWSAGRASDTQYF. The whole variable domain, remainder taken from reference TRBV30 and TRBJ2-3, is SQTIHQWPATLVQPVGSPLSLECTVEGTSNPNLYWYRQAAGRGLQLLFYSVGIGQISSEVPQNLSASRPQDRQFILSSKKLLLSDSGFYLCAWSAGRASDTQYFGPGTRLTVL.

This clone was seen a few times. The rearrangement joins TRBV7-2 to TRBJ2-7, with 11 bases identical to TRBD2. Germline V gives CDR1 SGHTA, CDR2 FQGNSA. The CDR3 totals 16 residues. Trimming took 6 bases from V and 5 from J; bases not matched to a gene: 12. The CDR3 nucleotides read TGTGCCAGCAGTCATCCTGGTCTAGCGGGAGGACACGAGCAGTACTTC. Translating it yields CASSHPGLAGGHEQYF. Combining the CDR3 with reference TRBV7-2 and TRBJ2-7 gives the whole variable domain GAGVSQSPSNKVTEKGKDVELRCDPISGHTALYWYRQSLGQGLEFLIYFQGNSAPDKSGLPSDRFSAERTGGSVSTLTIQRTQQEDSAVYLCASSHPGLAGGHEQYFGPGTRLTVT.

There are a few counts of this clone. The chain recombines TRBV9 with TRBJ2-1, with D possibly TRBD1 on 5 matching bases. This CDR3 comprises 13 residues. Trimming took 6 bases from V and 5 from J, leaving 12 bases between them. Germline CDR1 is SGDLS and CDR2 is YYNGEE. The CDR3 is CASTRGRDNEQFF. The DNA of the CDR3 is TGTGCCAGCACAAGGGGCAGGGACAATGAGCAGTTCTTC.

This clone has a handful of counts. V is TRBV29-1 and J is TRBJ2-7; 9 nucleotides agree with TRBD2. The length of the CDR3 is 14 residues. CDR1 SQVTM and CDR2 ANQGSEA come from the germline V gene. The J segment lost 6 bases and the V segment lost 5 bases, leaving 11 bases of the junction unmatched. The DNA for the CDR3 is TGCAGCGTTTCATCCACCAGCGGGAGGAGCGAGCAGTACTTC. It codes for CSVSSTSGRSEQYF.

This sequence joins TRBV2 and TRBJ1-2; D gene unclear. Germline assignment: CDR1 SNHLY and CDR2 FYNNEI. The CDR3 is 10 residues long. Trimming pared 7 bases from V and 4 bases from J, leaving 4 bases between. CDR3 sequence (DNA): TGTGCCAGCAACAGCTATGGCTACACCTTC. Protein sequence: CASNSYGYTF.

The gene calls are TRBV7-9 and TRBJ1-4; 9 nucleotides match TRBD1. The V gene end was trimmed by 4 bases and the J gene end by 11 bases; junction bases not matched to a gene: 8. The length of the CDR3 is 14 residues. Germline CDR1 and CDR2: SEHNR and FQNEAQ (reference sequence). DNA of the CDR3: TGTGCCAGCAGCTCCGGACAGGGGTTAGAGAAACTGTTTTTT. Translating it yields CASSSGQGLEKLFF.

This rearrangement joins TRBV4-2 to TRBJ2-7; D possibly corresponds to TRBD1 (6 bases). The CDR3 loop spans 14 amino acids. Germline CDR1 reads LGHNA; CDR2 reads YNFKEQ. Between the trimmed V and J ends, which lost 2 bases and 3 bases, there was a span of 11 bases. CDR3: CASSQPDRLYEQYF. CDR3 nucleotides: TGTGCCAGCAGCCAACCGGACAGACTCTACGAGCAGTACTTC.

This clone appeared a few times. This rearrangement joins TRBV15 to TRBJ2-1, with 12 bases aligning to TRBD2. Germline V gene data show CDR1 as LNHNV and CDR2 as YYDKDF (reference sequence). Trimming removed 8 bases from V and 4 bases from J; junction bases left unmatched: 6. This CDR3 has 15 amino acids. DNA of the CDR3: TGTGCCACCGGTCCGGGACTAGCGGGTTACAATGAGCAGTTCTTC. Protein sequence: CATGPGLAGYNEQFF.

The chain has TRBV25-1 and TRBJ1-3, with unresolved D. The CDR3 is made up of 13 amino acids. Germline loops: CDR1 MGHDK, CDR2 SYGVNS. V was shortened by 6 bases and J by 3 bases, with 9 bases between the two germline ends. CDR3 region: CASRSLGGNTIYF. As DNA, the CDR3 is TGTGCCAGCAGGTCTCTCGGTGGAAACACCATATATTTT.

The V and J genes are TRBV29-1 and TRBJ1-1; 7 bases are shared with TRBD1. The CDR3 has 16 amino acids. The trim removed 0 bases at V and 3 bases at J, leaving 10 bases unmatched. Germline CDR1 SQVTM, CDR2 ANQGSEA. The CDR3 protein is CSVEERYRGHYTEAFF. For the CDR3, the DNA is TGCAGCGTTGAAGAGAGGTACAGGGGTCATTACACTGAAGCTTTCTTT. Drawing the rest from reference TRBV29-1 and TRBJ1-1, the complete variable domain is SAVISQKPSRDICQRGTSLTIQCQVDSQVTMMFWYRQQPGQSLTLIATANQGSEATYESGFVIDKFPISRPNLTFSTLTVSNMSPEDSSIYLCSVEERYRGHYTEAFFGQGTRLTVV.

The CDR3 nucleotides read TGTGCCAGCAGTGACCAGGGGGGAGATACGCAGTATTTT. It codes for CASSDQGGDTQYF. The chain carries TRBV6-4 and TRBJ2-3; possible D gene TRBD1, 7 bases. The V and J ends lost 2 bases and 5 bases respectively, with 8 bases between them. Germline values: CDR1 MRHNA, CDR2 SNTAGT. This CDR3 has 13 amino acids.

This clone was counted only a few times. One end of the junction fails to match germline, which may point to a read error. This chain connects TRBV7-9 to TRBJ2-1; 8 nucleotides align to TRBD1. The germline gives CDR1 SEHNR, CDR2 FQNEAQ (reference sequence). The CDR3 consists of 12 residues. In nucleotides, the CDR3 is TGTGCCAGCAGCCTCGGGACAGGAGGAAAGGTCTTC. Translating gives CASSLGTGGKVF.

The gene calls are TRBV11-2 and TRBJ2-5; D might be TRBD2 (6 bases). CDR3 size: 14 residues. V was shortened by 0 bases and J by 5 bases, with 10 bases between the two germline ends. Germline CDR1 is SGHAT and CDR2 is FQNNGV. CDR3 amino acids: CASSLDPLAETQYF. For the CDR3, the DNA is TGTGCCAGCAGCTTAGACCCTCTAGCGGAGACCCAGTACTTC.

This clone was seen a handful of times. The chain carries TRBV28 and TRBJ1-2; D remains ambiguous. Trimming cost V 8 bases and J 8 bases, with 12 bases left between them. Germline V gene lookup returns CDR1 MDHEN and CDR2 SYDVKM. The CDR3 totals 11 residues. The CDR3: CASGRTRGYTF. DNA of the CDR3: TGTGCCAGCGGCAGGACTCGGGGCTACACCTTC.